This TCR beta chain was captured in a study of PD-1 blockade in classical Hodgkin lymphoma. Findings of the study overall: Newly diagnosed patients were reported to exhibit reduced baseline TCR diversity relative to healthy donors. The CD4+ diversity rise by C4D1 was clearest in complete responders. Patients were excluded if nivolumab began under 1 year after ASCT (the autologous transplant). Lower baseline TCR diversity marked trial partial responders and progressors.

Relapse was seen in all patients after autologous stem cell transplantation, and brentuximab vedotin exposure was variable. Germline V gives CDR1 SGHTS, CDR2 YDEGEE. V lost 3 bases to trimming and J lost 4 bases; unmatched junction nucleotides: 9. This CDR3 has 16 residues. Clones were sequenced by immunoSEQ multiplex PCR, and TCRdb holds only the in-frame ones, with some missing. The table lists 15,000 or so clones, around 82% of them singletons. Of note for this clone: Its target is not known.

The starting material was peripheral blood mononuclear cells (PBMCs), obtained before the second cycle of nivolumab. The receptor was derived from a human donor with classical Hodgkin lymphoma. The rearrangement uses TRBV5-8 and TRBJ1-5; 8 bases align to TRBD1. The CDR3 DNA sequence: TGTGCCAGCAGCTCCCGGGACAGGTATGGAAATCAGCCCCAGCATTTT. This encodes CASSSRDRYGNQPQHF.